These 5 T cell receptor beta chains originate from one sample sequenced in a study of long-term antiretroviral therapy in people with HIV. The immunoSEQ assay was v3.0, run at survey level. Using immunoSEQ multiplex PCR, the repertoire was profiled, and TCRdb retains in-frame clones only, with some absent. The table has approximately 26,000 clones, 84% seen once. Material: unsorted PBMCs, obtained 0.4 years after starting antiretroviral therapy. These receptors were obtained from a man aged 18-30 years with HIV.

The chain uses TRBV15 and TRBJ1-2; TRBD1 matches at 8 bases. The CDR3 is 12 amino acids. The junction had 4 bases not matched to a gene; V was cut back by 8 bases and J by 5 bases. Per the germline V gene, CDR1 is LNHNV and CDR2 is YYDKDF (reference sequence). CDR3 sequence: CATGTGLYGYTF. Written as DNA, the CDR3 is TGTGCCACCGGGACAGGCTTATATGGCTACACCTTC.

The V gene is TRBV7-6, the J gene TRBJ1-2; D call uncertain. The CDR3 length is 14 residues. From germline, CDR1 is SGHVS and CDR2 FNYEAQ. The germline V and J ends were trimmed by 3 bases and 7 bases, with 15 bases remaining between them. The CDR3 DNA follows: TGTGCCAGCAGCTTCGGCGGTGAGGGCGGTGGCTACACCTTC. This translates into CASSFGGEGGGYTF.

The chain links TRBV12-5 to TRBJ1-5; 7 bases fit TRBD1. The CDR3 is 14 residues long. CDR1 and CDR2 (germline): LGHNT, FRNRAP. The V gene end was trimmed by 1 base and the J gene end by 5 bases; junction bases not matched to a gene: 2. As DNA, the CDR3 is TGTGCTAGTGGTTTGGGCAGGGGGGATCAGCCCCAGCATTTT. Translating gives CASGLGRGDQPQHF.

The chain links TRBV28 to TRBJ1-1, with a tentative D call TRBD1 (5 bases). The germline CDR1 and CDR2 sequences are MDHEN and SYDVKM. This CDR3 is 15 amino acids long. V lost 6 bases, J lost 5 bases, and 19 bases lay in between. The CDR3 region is CASRGLGGLETEAFF. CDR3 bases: TGTGCCAGCAGAGGCCTCGGGGGATTGGAAACTGAAGCTTTCTTT.

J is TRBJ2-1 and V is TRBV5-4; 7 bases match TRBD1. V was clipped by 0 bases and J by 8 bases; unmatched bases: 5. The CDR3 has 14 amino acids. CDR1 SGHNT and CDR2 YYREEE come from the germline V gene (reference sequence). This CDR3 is CASSLGPGGYEQFF. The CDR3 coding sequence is TGTGCCAGCAGCTTGGGCCCAGGGGGTTATGAGCAGTTCTTC.